Listed here are 9 T cell receptor beta chains from one sample, sequenced in a study of blood T cell repertoires in COVID-19 (dated by TCRdb to 2018 to 2021). The protocol used for the library was the immunoSEQ multiplex PCR assay. The immuneACCESS repertoire file appears here via TCRdb, limited to in-frame rearrangements. These files lack a portion of the clones; in checked studies, under half of the deficit traces to unresolved V genes, and the cause of the others is not known. In all, the sample holds around 240,000 clones, and 80% to 90% of those were seen once. In total, the top ten clones hold approximately 2% of the sample. The sequencing sample was made of PBMCs or T cells enriched from blood (not recorded which). The receptors were sampled from a woman aged 45 to 65 who had recovered from COVID-19.

This chain connects TRBV28 to TRBJ1-3, with a weak D call TRBD1 (5 bases). Between the trimmed V and J ends, which lost 5 bases and 3 bases, there was a span of 17 bases. The CDR3 runs 16 residues. CDR1 and CDR2 from the germline V gene are MDHEN and SYDVKM. CDR3 sequence reads: CASSNPYGQGGNTIYF. CDR3 nucleotides: TGTGCCAGCAGTAACCCTTATGGGCAGGGTGGAAACACCATATATTTT.

This clone was picked up one time. This chain connects TRBV28 to TRBJ2-7, with 7 bases identical to TRBD1. V lost 5 bases, J lost 6 bases, and 7 bases stayed unmatched. Germline V gene data show CDR1 as MDHEN and CDR2 as SYDVKM. This CDR3 has 13 amino acids. CDR3 coding DNA: TGTGCCAGCAGTCACCTCGAGGGGGCCGAGCAGTACTTC. Amino acids: CASSHLEGAEQYF.

This chain connects TRBV2 to TRBJ1-2; the match to TRBD1 covers 7 bases. Germline V gene lookup returns CDR1 SNHLY and CDR2 FYNNEI. V was pared by 6 bases and J by 4 bases, with 8 bases of the junction left unmatched. The CDR3 has 14 amino acids. The DNA of the CDR3 is TGTGCCAGCAGGGATACAGGGGTTGGCTATGGCTACACCTTC. Residues: CASRDTGVGYGYTF.

This clone was seen more than once but under ten times. The chain combines TRBV19 with TRBJ1-1; a possible D gene is TRBD1 (6 bases). CDR1 and CDR2 from the germline V gene are LNHDA and SQIVND (reference sequence). The CDR3 is made up of 17 amino acids. V lost 5 bases and J lost 4, with 23 bases in between. The CDR3 DNA reads TGTGCCAGTAGTCCCCCCAGGGGATACAGGGTGGGCACTGAAGCTTTCTTT. This codes for CASSPPRGYRVGTEAFF.

This CDR3 reads CASSRQSLSYNSPLHF. The CDR3 DNA reads TGTGCCAGCAGTCGACAGAGCCTCTCCTATAATTCACCCCTCCACTTT. The chain has TRBV7-9 and TRBJ1-6, with D possibly TRBD1 on 5 matching bases. V was cut by 6 bases and J by 0 bases, with 12 bases left in between. Germline V CDR1 and CDR2: SEHNR, FQNEAQ (reference sequence). This CDR3 has 16 amino acids.

Points on this clone: This sample includes further DNA sequences coding for the same CDR3. This chain joins TRBV5-6 and TRBJ2-5; 10 positions match TRBD2. In germline, CDR1 is SGHDT, CDR2 YYEEEE. The CDR3 has 14 amino acids. V dropped 5 bases and J dropped 3; count of bases not matched to a gene: 4. CDR3 in amino acids: CASSFGTSEETQYF. The CDR3 DNA follows: TGTGCCAGCAGTTTTGGGACTAGCGAAGAGACCCAGTACTTC.

As regards this clone: The sample contains more than one DNA sequence encoding this CDR3. The chain couples TRBV5-1 to TRBJ1-1; the D gene is possibly TRBD1 (5 bases). Per germline, CDR1 SGHRS and CDR2 YFSETQ. Trimming took 4 bases from V and 0 from J, leaving 10 bases between them. The CDR3 contains 14 residues. CDR3 sequence reads: CASSLGEVNTEAFF. The CDR3 DNA is TGCGCCAGCAGCCTGGGGGAGGTGAACACTGAAGCTTTCTTT.

To note about this clone: Other DNA sequences in this sample translate to the same CDR3. The J gene is TRBJ1-1, the V gene TRBV6-4, with a possible D match to TRBD1 (5 bases). The V end lost 3 bases, the J end lost 5 bases, and 10 bases lay between the germline ends. The germline V gene has CDR1 MRHNA and CDR2 SNTAGT. The CDR3 consists of 13 residues. CDR3 protein: CASSEGRSTEAFF. For the CDR3, the DNA is TGTGCCAGCAGTGAGGGGCGGAGTACTGAAGCTTTCTTT.

The rearrangement uses TRBV5-8 and TRBJ2-7, with D perhaps matching TRBD1 (6 bases). V dropped 0 bases and J dropped 2 bases, with 12 bases sitting between them. Per the germline V gene, CDR1 is SGHTS and CDR2 is YDEGEE. The CDR3 loop spans 15 amino acids. CDR3 residues: CASSLGDRQTYEQYF. DNA for the CDR3: TGTGCCAGCAGCTTGGGCGACAGGCAGACCTACGAGCAGTACTTC.